This passage covers 17 T cell receptor beta chains from one sample sequenced in a study of blood T cell repertoires in COVID-19. Assay: immunoSEQ multiplex PCR; the TCRdb copy retains only in-frame clones and omits some. Seen here are approximately 280,000 clones, around 89% observed once, and the top ten hold approximately 4.6%. Source material: peripheral blood. All receptors come from a man aged 40-49 years with acute or convalescent COVID-19.

This chain uses TRBV5-1 with TRBJ1-1; D unresolved. Trimming cost V 2 bases and J 7 bases, with 6 bases left between them. The CDR3 runs to 11 residues. Germline V gene data show CDR1 as SGHRS and CDR2 as YFSETQ. The CDR3 bases are TGCGCCAGCAGCTTATCGGTTGAAGCTTTCTTT. Protein sequence: CASSLSVEAFF.

This clone was recorded only once. The J gene is TRBJ2-7, the V gene TRBV4-2; weak D call: TRBD1 (5 bases). V was shortened by 1 base and J by 0 bases, with 16 bases between the two germline ends. Germline V gene sequence: CDR1 LGHNA, CDR2 YNFKEQ. The CDR3 consists of 17 residues. The chain's CDR3 is CASSQAGQGYGSYEQYF. As DNA, the CDR3 is TGTGCCAGCAGCCAAGCGGGCCAGGGTTATGGCTCCTACGAGCAGTACTTC.

There are a few counts of this clone. This chain uses TRBV11-2 with TRBJ1-1, with D tentatively TRBD1 (5 bases). This CDR3 region has 15 residues. Trimming stripped 5 bases from V and 4 bases from J, with 17 bases between. Germline loops: CDR1 SGHAT, CDR2 FQNNGV. The chain's CDR3 is CASSPTRGSATEAFF. CDR3 DNA sequence: TGTGCCAGCAGCCCAACTCGGGGGTCGGCCACTGAAGCTTTCTTT. Full variable domain (missing parts from reference TRBV11-2 and TRBJ1-1): EAGVAQSPRYKIIEKRQSVAFWCNPISGHATLYWYQQILGQGPKLLIQFQNNGVVDDSQLPKDRFSAERLKGVDSTLKIQPAKLEDSAVYLCASSPTRGSATEAFFGQGTRLTVV.

The chain is built from TRBV5-1 and TRBJ1-6, with D uncertain. The germline V gene encodes CDR1 SGHRS and CDR2 YFSETQ. The CDR3 has 14 residues. Between the trimmed V and J ends, which lost 0 bases and 6 bases, there was a span of 7 bases. The CDR3 DNA is TGCGCCAGCAGCTTGGTTGGCATTAATTCACCCCTCCACTTT. Protein product: CASSLVGINSPLHF. Filled out from reference TRBV5-1 and TRBJ1-6, the complete variable domain reads KAGVTQTPRYLIKTRGQQVTLSCSPISGHRSVSWYQQTPGQGLQFLFEYFSETQRNKGNFPGRFSGRQFSNSRSEMNVSTLELGDSALYLCASSLVGINSPLHFGNGTRLTVT.

The chain combines TRBV5-1 with TRBJ2-7, with 12 nucleotides matching TRBD2. CDR1 is SGHRS and CDR2 is YFSETQ in the germline V gene. V shed 6 bases, J shed 0 bases, and the junction held 19 bases outside the gene matches. This CDR3 is 20 amino acids long. The CDR3 loop is CASKGVDRTSGVPISYEQYF. CDR3 in DNA: TGCGCCAGCAAGGGAGTGGATCGGACTAGCGGGGTCCCCATCTCCTACGAGCAGTACTTC.

A single count supports this clone. The sample holds other DNA sequences that translate to the same CDR3. This chain links TRBV5-6 with TRBJ1-3; TRBD1 agrees at 7 bases. V shed 4 bases, J shed 4 bases, and the junction held 5 bases outside the gene matches. Germline lookup yields CDR1 SGHDT and CDR2 YYEEEE. The CDR3 has 14 amino acids. The DNA for the CDR3 is TGTGCCAGCAGCCCGGGACAGCTCGGAAACACCATATATTTT. This translates into CASSPGQLGNTIYF. The full variable domain, in which reference TRBV5-6 and TRBJ1-3 provide the parts outside the CDR3, is DAGVTQSPTHLIKTRGQQVTLRCSPKSGHDTVSWYQQALGQGPQFIFQYYEEEERQRGNFPDRFSGHQFPNYSSELNVNALLLGDSALYLCASSPGQLGNTIYFGEGSWLTVV.

This chain links TRBV2 with TRBJ2-7; 8 nucleotides agree with TRBD1. CDR3 size: 14 residues. Germline V gene lookup returns CDR1 SNHLY and CDR2 FYNNEI. Trimming cost V 4 bases and J 4 bases; bases outside gene matches: 6. The CDR3 loop is CASSGAGGKYEQYF. CDR3 coding DNA: TGTGCCAGCAGTGGGGCAGGGGGCAAGTACGAGCAGTACTTC.

The chain joins TRBV5-4 to TRBJ2-1; 7 bases match TRBD2. With 4 bases clipped from V and 4 bases from J, the junction kept 14 bases outside the gene matches. Germline loops: CDR1 SGHNT, CDR2 YYREEE (reference sequence). The CDR3 spans 17 residues. In nucleotides, the CDR3 is TGTGCCAGCAGCCCTGAAGGGTTGCGGGGGAGTTACAATGAGCAGTTCTTC. It encodes CASSPEGLRGSYNEQFF.

V and J are TRBV7-8 and TRBJ2-2; TRBD2 matches 13 bases. The germline CDR1 and CDR2 sequences are SGHVS and FQNEAQ. The CDR3 extends over 20 amino acids. Losses at the gene ends were 5 bases for V and 4 bases for J; bases not matched to a gene: 16. The CDR3 protein is CASSITSGGAQLRSTGELFF. The CDR3 nucleotides read TGTGCCAGCAGCATTACTAGCGGGGGGGCTCAACTTCGGTCCACCGGGGAGCTGTTTTTT.

V usage is TRBV24-1 and J usage is TRBJ2-1; 16 bases are shared with TRBD2. V lost 3 bases to trimming and J lost 2 bases; unmatched junction nucleotides: 9. The CDR3 length is 20 residues. The germline CDR1 and CDR2 sequences are KGHDR and SFDVKD. Here the CDR3 DNA reads TGTGCCACCAGTGATGGTCCGGGACTAGCGGGGGGGGGTACCTACAATGAGCAGTTCTTC. Translation gives CATSDGPGLAGGGTYNEQFF.

The chain is built from TRBV28 and TRBJ1-5; D gene unclear. This CDR3 has 13 residues. Germline V gives CDR1 MDHEN, CDR2 SYDVKM. V lost 9 bases, J lost 2 bases, and 11 bases lay in between. CDR3 sequence (DNA): TGTGCCAGTAGTCACGAGGGCAATCAGCCCCAGCATTTT. Its translation: CASSHEGNQPQHF.

This clone showed up just once. This chain links TRBV30 with TRBJ1-2; no reliable D call. The CDR3 runs 12 residues. Trimming took off 2 bases at V and 6 bases at J, with 10 bases between the two ends. Germline CDR1 and CDR2: GTSNPN and SVGIG (reference sequence). In DNA, the CDR3 is TGTGCCTGGAGTCAAGTGAGTAATGGCTACACCTTC. Its protein product is CAWSQVSNGYTF.

This clone was seen more than once but under ten times. The gene calls are TRBV19 and TRBJ1-1; D is undetermined. V was shortened by 3 bases and J by 2 bases, with 7 bases between the two germline ends. The CDR3 sequence is 13 residues long. Per the germline V gene, CDR1 is LNHDA and CDR2 is SQIVND (reference sequence). The DNA of the CDR3 is TGTGCCAGTAGTATCGGGGATAACACTGAAGCTTTCTTT. This sequence encodes CASSIGDNTEAFF.

This CDR3 reads CATSRARLRRGEKLFF. CDR3 coding DNA: TGTGCCACCAGCAGAGCCCGGTTAAGAAGGGGTGAAAAACTGTTTTTT. The chain uses TRBV15 and TRBJ1-4; D is possibly TRBD1 (5 bases). Germline V gene data show CDR1 as LNHNV and CDR2 as YYDKDF (reference sequence). The CDR3 runs 16 residues. The V end was cut by 1 base, the J end by 7 bases, with 16 bases between. Full variable domain (rest looked up from reference TRBV15 and TRBJ1-4): DAMVIQNPRYQVTQFGKPVTLSCSQTLNHNVMYWYQQKSSQAPKLLFHYYDKDFNNEADTPDNFQSRRPNTSFCFLDIRSPGLGDTAMYLCATSRARLRRGEKLFFGSGTQLSVL.

The chain joins TRBV18 to TRBJ1-1, with TRBD1 identical over 8 bases. This CDR3 is 12 amino acids long. V lost 6 bases and J lost 6; bases outside the gene matches: 3. CDR1 is KGHSH, CDR2 LQKENI, per germline. CDR3 nucleotides: TGTGCCAGCTCGCAGGGGGCGGCTGAAGCTTTCTTT. Translated: CASSQGAAEAFF.

The chain joins TRBV6-2 or TRBV6-3 to TRBJ2-1; 9 bases match TRBD1. CDR3 size: 15 residues. Unmatched junction bases numbered 7, after V lost 4 bases and J lost 6 bases. CDR1 and CDR2 (germline): MNHEY, SVGEGT. The CDR3 DNA reads as TGTGCCAGCAGTTCCCGGGACAGGGTAAGCAATGAGCAGTTCTTC. It codes for CASSSRDRVSNEQFF.

The V gene is TRBV11-2, the J gene TRBJ2-6, with a weak D call TRBD1 (6 bases). Germline CDR1 SGHAT, CDR2 FQNNGV. V was shortened by 6 bases and J by 1 base, with 13 bases between the two germline ends. The CDR3 extends over 16 amino acids. This CDR3 reads CASRLGQYSGANVLTF. The CDR3 DNA is TGTGCCAGCAGGCTTGGACAGTATTCTGGGGCCAACGTCCTGACTTTC.